The clone carrying this TCR beta chain came up a few times. Its antigen is not identified. This record belongs to a study of long-term antiretroviral therapy in people with HIV. Runs used v3.0 of the immunoSEQ assay and were done at survey level. Assay: immunoSEQ multiplex PCR; the TCRdb copy retains only in-frame clones and omits some. The table shows some 20,000 clones, with approximately 86% occurring only once. Study results and limitations: Across all time points, the repertoire was dominated by clones that expanded before ART.

This CDR3 comprises 14 residues. V lost 6 bases and J lost 2; bases outside the gene matches: 7. CDR1 and CDR2 from the germline V gene are ENHRY and SYGVKD. The J gene is TRBJ2-7, the V gene TRBV10-3; TRBD1 matches 7 bases. The sequenced sample was unsorted PBMCs, obtained 2.1 years after starting antiretroviral therapy. The receptor comes from a man younger than 35 with HIV. This chain's CDR3 is CAISPGGLPYEQYF. The DNA of the CDR3 is TGTGCCATCAGCCCAGGGGGTCTACCCTACGAGCAGTACTTC.